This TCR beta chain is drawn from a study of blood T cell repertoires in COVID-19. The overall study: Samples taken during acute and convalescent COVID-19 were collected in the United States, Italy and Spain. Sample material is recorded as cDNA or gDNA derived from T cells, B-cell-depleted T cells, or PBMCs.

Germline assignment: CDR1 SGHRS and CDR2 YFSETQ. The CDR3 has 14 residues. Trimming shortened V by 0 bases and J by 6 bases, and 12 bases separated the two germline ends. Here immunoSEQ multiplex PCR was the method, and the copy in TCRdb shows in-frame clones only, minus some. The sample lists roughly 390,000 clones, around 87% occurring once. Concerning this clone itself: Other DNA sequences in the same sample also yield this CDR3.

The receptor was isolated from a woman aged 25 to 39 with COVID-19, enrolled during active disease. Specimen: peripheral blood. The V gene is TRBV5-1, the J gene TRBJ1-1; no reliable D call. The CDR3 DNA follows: TGCGCCAGCAGCTTGGGAGATAGAGGAGCTGAAGCTTTCTTT. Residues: CASSLGDRGAEAFF.